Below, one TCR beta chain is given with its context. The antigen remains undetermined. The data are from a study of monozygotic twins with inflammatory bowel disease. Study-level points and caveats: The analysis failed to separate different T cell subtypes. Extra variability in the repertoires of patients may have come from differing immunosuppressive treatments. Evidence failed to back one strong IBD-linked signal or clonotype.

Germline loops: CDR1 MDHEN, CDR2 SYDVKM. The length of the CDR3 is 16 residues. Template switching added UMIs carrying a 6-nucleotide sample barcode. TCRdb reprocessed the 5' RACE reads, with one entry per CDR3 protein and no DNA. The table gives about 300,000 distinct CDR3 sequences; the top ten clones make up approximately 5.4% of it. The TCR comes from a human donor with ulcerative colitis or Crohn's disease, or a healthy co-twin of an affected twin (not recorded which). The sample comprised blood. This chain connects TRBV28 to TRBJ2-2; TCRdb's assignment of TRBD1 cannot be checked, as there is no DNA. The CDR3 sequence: CASSSTGATNTGELFF.